Listed here is a single T cell receptor beta chain. The antigen is not known. The data were taken from a study of shared clonotypes between healthy human individuals. Findings and caveats of the study: The four-donor shared clonotypes exceeded non-shared clonotypes in generation probability, with non-shared ones scoring lower. The study generally estimated greater richness for naive than memory subsets.

Assay runs were performed at deep level. The repertoire was sequenced with immunoSEQ multiplex PCR; TCRdb's copy has only in-frame clones and lacks some. The table includes about 2 million clones, about 94% detected once. CD45RO-negative cells were positively selected for CCR7, leaving out terminally differentiated effector memory CD45RA+ cells. This sequence originates from a young man in good health. Sequenced: naive CD8+ T cells sorted from blood.

The CDR3 region is CASSIGDLGQPQHF. The CDR3 nucleotides are TGTGCCAGTAGTATTGGTGATCTCGGCCAGCCCCAGCATTTT. This chain connects TRBV19 to TRBJ1-5; unclear D gene. Trimming cost V 3 bases and J 7 bases, with 13 bases left between them. Germline CDR1 and CDR2: LNHDA and SQIVND (reference sequence). The CDR3 extends over 14 amino acids.